This T cell receptor (beta chain) was sequenced for a study of spatial heterogeneity in lung cancer. Study-wide background: Any follow-up PBMC samples that were available went on to be sequenced, and the median time to follow-up was around 25 months after resection. Averaged across combinations, each unique TCR and UMI pairing appeared more than ten times in raw reads, which were uncorrected.

This clonotype was counted between two and nine times. Time point described: blood at routine non-recurrence follow-up after resection. Extraction of whole RNA from tumor, nontumor lung or frozen PBMC preceded unsorted sequencing. The CDR3 runs to 16 residues. Germline loops: CDR1 SGHVS, CDR2 FNYEAQ. After removal of 2 bases from V and 1 base from J, the junction contained 5 bases not matched to a gene. A unique molecular identifier was attached to every TCR cDNA molecule. TCRdb passed the 5' RACE reads through MiXCR, listing each CDR3 protein once. The sample yields about 33,000 distinct CDR3 sequences, 8.5% to 12% seen once.

The source of this sequence is a female donor with early-stage non-small cell lung cancer. The genes are TRBV7-6 and TRBJ2-3; TRBD2 matches at 8 bases. Source: PBMCs, taken at follow-up. CDR3 DNA sequence: TGTGCCAGCAGCTTACTAGGGACTAGTGGCACAGATACGCAGTATTTT. This gives the protein CASSLLGTSGTDTQYF.